This is a list of T cell receptor beta chains from one sample in a study of T-cell reconstitution after alpha-beta-depleted transplantation in children. TCRdb recomputed calls from the PCR reads with MiXCR, one row per CDR3 protein. The data hold approximately 1,000,000 distinct CDR3 sequences, with about 29% observed a single time. Sequencing used PBMCs, mostly from graft donor cells, obtained 360 days after TCRalphabeta/CD19-depleted stem cell transplant. The receptors stem from a boy in the first two years of life who had a stem cell transplant for SCID, so the T cells may come from the graft donor. Each CDR3 is given with its conserved first and last residue. Fields, in order: clone size, D gene, J gene, V gene, CDR3 protein, CDR3 DNA. D genes are given only for firm matches. Clone size appears in some rows only: once, few, many, or a class for an expanded clone.

>NA|NA|TRBJ1-2|TRBV10-3
CAITQDGGVYGYTF
TGTGCCATCACCCAGGATGGGGGAGTCTATGGCTACACCTTC
>few|NA|TRBJ2-7|TRBV7-9
CASSLGLGVSEQYF
TGTGCCAGCAGCTTAGGACTGGGAGTTTCCGAGCAGTACTTC
>NA|NA|TRBJ1-3|TRBV20-1
CSAMARLTGNTIYF
TGCAGTGCTATGGCCAGGCTGACTGGAAACACCATATATTTT
>few|TRBD2|TRBJ2-1|TRBV10-3
CAISALAGEYNEQFF
TGTGCCATCAGTGCCCTAGCGGGGGAGTACAATGAGCAGTTCTTC
>few|NA|TRBJ2-5|TRBV6-5
CASSSLSETQYF
TGTGCCAGCAGTTCCTTAAGCGAGACCCAGTACTTC
>few|NA|TRBJ1-5|TRBV6-5
CASSLRPLRNQPQHF
TGTGCCAGCAGTTTACGCCCTTTGCGCAATCAGCCCCAGCATTTT
>few|TRBD2|TRBJ2-5|TRBV11-2
CASSPEGLARQETQYF
TGTGCCAGCAGCCCGGAGGGACTAGCCCGACAAGAGACCCAGTACTTC
>NA|NA|TRBJ2-1|TRBV20-1
CSARDQGLARYNEQFF
TGCAGTGCTAGAGATCAGGGTCTAGCCCGTTACAATGAGCAGTTCTTC
>NA|NA|TRBJ2-2|TRBV6-1
CASSEERGRAGELFF
TGTGCCAGCAGTGAAGAGAGGGGGAGGGCCGGGGAGCTGTTTTTT
>few|TRBD1|TRBJ2-4|TRBV11-2
CASSLGQVMIMAKNIQYF
TGTGCCAGCAGCCTGGGACAGGTTATGATAATGGCCAAAAACATTCAGTACTTC
>few|NA|TRBJ2-1|TRBV5-1
CASSLVRAPGNEQFF
TGCGCCAGCAGCTTGGTAAGGGCTCCGGGGAATGAGCAGTTCTTC
>few|NA|TRBJ2-7|TRBV20-1
CSARDSGTGFYEQYF
TGCAGTGCTAGAGATAGCGGGACAGGGTTCTACGAGCAGTACTTC
>few|NA|TRBJ2-3|TRBV12-3/TRBV12-4
CASSKVWRGTDTQYF
TGTGCCAGCAGTAAGGTTTGGCGGGGCACAGATACGCAGTATTTT
>few|TRBD1|TRBJ1-3|TRBV2
CASSVRQGRTNTIYF
TGTGCCAGCAGTGTCCGACAGGGGAGGACAAACACCATATATTTT
>few|TRBD1|TRBJ1-4|TRBV18
CASSNDRVGEKLFF
TGTGCCAGCTCAAACGACAGGGTCGGGGAAAAACTGTTTTTT
>NA|TRBD2|TRBJ2-7|TRBV5-1
CASRPTSGSSYEQYF
TGCGCCAGCAGGCCGACTAGCGGGAGCTCCTACGAGCAGTACTTC
>NA|TRBD1|TRBJ2-7|TRBV4-3
CASSQDLQGAAYEQYF
TGCGCCAGCAGCCAAGATCTGCAGGGGGCGGCCTACGAGCAGTACTTC
>NA|TRBD2|TRBJ2-1|TRBV7-9
CASSLGLAGGPRDEQFF
TGTGCCAGCAGCTTAGGGCTAGCGGGGGGGCCGAGGGATGAGCAGTTCTTC
>NA|NA|TRBJ2-1|TRBV7-2
CASSPRRGRGQMYEQFF
TGTGCCAGCAGCCCACGTCGGGGCAGGGGTCAGATGTATGAGCAGTTCTTC
>NA|NA|TRBJ2-7|TRBV20-1
CSARDRINSYEQYF
TGCAGTGCTAGAGATCGGATCAACTCCTACGAGCAGTACTTC
>few|TRBD2|TRBJ2-1|TRBV20-1
CSARPLTSGSYNEQFF
TGCAGTGCTAGACCCCTGACTAGCGGCTCCTACAATGAGCAGTTCTTC
>NA|TRBD2|TRBJ2-3|TRBV4-1
CASSQGVVAGDTDTQYF
TGCGCCAGCAGCCAAGGCGTCGTAGCGGGGGACACAGATACGCAGTATTTT
>NA|NA|TRBJ2-7|TRBV11-2
CASSSYLGWEWSYEQYF
TGTGCCAGCAGCTCCTATCTGGGGTGGGAATGGTCCTACGAGCAGTACTTC
>few|NA|TRBJ1-1|TRBV29-1
CSVEGTVMNTEAFF
TGCAGCGTTGAAGGGACAGTTATGAACACTGAAGCTTTCTTT
>NA|NA|TRBJ1-4|TRBV13
CASSLLNRPGEKLFF
TGTGCCAGCAGCTTACTTAACAGGCCGGGGGAAAAACTGTTTTTT
>few|NA|TRBJ2-1|TRBV5-1
CASSSQTSLWVNEQFF
TGCGCCAGCAGCTCCCAAACTAGCCTGTGGGTCAATGAGCAGTTCTTC
>few|NA|TRBJ2-4|TRBV28
CASSLRSTASPKNIQYF
TGTGCCAGCAGTCTGAGATCGACAGCGAGTCCTAAAAACATTCAGTACTTC
>few|TRBD2|TRBJ2-7|TRBV12-3/TRBV12-4
CASKRTGGSAYEQYF
TGTGCCAGCAAAAGAACCGGGGGGTCCGCCTACGAGCAGTACTTC
>NA|NA|TRBJ1-1|TRBV12-3/TRBV12-4
CASSQSRNTEAFF
TGTGCCAGCAGTCAAAGCCGGAACACTGAAGCTTTCTTT
>few|NA|TRBJ2-7|TRBV27
CASSRLGVAHEQYF
TGTGCCAGCAGCCGCCTCGGGGTAGCCCACGAGCAGTACTTC
>NA|TRBD2|TRBJ2-5|TRBV30
CAWMGTSEGTQYF
TGTGCCTGGATGGGTACTAGCGAGGGGACCCAGTACTTC
>NA|NA|TRBJ2-3|TRBV7-2
CASGGLGDTQYF
TGTGCCAGCGGGGGTTTGGGAGATACGCAGTATTTT
>NA|NA|TRBJ2-5|TRBV30
CAWSVIRETQYF
TGTGCCTGGAGTGTAATTCGGGAGACCCAGTACTTC
>NA|NA|TRBJ1-5|TRBV20-1
CSASLLGFPNQPQHF
TGCAGTGCTAGTCTCCTCGGTTTCCCCAATCAGCCCCAGCATTTT
>NA|NA|TRBJ1-2|TRBV6-1
CASSTGTQVYGYTF
TGTGCCAGCTCCACCGGGACGCAAGTTTATGGCTACACCTTC
>NA|NA|TRBJ1-4|TRBV15
CATSRDHTGLANEKLFF
TGTGCCACCAGCAGAGATCATACGGGTTTGGCTAATGAAAAACTGTTTTTT
>few|NA|TRBJ2-5|TRBV12-3/TRBV12-4
CASRLRETQYF
TGTGCCAGCAGACTACGAGAGACCCAGTACTTC
>NA|TRBD2|TRBJ2-1|TRBV2
CASGTSPSSYNEQFF
TGTGCCAGTGGGACTAGCCCAAGCTCCTACAATGAGCAGTTCTTC
>few|TRBD1|TRBJ1-2|TRBV29-1
CSVRQGLSNYGYTF
TGCAGCGTAAGACAGGGGCTGTCTAACTATGGCTACACCTTC
>few|TRBD1|TRBJ1-6|TRBV20-1
CSAAQGANSPLHF
TGCAGTGCAGCACAGGGGGCCAATTCACCCCTCCACTTT
>NA|NA|TRBJ2-3|TRBV24-1
CATSAQGRDTQYF
TGTGCCACCAGTGCTCAGGGCAGAGATACGCAGTATTTT
>NA|TRBD1|TRBJ2-1|TRBV5-1
CASSLFGTGRYNEQFF
TGCGCCAGCAGCTTGTTCGGGACAGGGCGCTACAATGAGCAGTTCTTC
>NA|NA|TRBJ1-5|TRBV29-1
CSASKGSNQPQHF
TGCAGCGCCTCGAAAGGGAGCAATCAGCCCCAGCATTTT
>few|NA|TRBJ2-5|TRBV20-1
CSASTGGLQETQYF
TGCAGTGCTAGCACAGGAGGACTACAAGAGACCCAGTACTTC
>NA|NA|TRBJ1-5|TRBV5-1
CASSPDGLNQPQHF
TGCGCCAGCAGCCCCGACGGCCTCAATCAGCCCCAGCATTTT
>NA|TRBD1|TRBJ2-3|TRBV6-1
CASSQTGGGPDTQYF
TGTGCCAGCAGCCAGACAGGGGGCGGGCCAGATACGCAGTATTTT
>few|NA|TRBJ1-2|TRBV6-5
CASSYGPGTGSYGYTF
TGTGCCAGCAGTTACGGGCCGGGGACGGGCTCCTATGGCTACACCTTC
>NA|TRBD1|TRBJ2-5|TRBV30
CAWNEPGTGRKTQYF
TGTGCCTGGAATGAACCCGGGACAGGGAGAAAGACCCAGTACTTC
>NA|NA|TRBJ2-7|TRBV7-8
CASSLEWVLYEQYF
TGTGCCAGCAGCTTAGAGTGGGTGCTGTACGAGCAGTACTTC
>NA|TRBD2|TRBJ2-7|TRBV5-1
CASSLGLLADQIVQYF
TGCGCCAGCAGCTTGGGCCTACTAGCGGACCAGATAGTGCAGTACTTC
>NA|NA|TRBJ2-1|TRBV5-5
CASSLLKISYNEQFF
TGTGCCAGCAGTTTGCTCAAAATTTCCTACAATGAGCAGTTCTTC
>NA|NA|TRBJ2-3|TRBV7-3
CASGGPADTQYF
TGTGCCAGCGGGGGCCCAGCAGATACGCAGTATTTT
>NA|NA|TRBJ1-2|TRBV5-1
CASSFAAYYGYTF
TGCGCCAGCAGCTTCGCAGCTTACTATGGCTACACCTTC
>few|NA|TRBJ2-5|TRBV20-1
CSATSARETQYF
TGCAGTGCTACCTCGGCCCGCGAGACCCAGTACTTC
>NA|TRBD1|TRBJ2-6|TRBV20-1
CSFWGQGAKGANVLTF
TGCAGCTTCTGGGGACAGGGGGCGAAAGGGGCCAACGTCCTGACTTTC
>few|NA|TRBJ2-5|TRBV6-5
CASSYSGRGQETQYF
TGTGCCAGCAGTTACTCCGGCAGGGGTCAGGAGACCCAGTACTTC
>NA|NA|TRBJ1-6|TRBV25-1
CASNELDDNSPLHF
TGTGCCAGCAACGAGTTGGATGATAATTCACCCCTCCACTTT
>NA|TRBD1|TRBJ2-2|TRBV28
CASSRDRVNTGELFF
TGTGCCAGCAGTCGGGACAGGGTGAACACCGGGGAGCTGTTTTTT
>NA|NA|TRBJ2-5|TRBV3-1
CASSQDGGTDQETQYF
TGTGCCAGCAGCCAAGATGGCGGGACTGACCAAGAGACCCAGTACTTC
>many|TRBD1|TRBJ2-1|TRBV19
CASQGDRGGNEQFF
TGTGCCAGTCAGGGGGACAGGGGTGGGAATGAGCAGTTCTTC